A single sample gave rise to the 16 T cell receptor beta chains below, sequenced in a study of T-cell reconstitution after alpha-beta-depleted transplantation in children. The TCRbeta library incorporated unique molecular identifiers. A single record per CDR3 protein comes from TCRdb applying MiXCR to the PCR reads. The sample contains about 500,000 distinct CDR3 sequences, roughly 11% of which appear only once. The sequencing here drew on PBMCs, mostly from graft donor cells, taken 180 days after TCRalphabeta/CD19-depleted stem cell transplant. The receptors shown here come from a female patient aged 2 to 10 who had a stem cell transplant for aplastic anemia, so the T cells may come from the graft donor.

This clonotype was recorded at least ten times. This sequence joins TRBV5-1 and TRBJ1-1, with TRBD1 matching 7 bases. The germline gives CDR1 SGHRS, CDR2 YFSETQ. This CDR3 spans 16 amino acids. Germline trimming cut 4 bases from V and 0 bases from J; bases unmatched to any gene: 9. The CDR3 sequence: CASSHDREHMNTEAFF. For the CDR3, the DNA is TGCGCCAGCAGCCATGACAGGGAACACATGAACACTGAAGCTTTCTTT.

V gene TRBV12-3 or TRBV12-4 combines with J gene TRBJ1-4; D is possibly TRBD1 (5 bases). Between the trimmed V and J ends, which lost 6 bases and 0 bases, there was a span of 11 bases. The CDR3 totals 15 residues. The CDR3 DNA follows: TGTGCCAGCAGCCCTTGGGGGGCAACTAATGAAAAACTGTTTTTT. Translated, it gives CASSPWGATNEKLFF.

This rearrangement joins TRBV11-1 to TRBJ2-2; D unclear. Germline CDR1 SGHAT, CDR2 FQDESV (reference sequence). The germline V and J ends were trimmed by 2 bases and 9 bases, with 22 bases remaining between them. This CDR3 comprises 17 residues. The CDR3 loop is CASSLWVVLAPKRELFF. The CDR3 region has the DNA TGTGCCAGCAGCTTATGGGTAGTCTTGGCCCCGAAACGGGAGCTGTTTTTT.

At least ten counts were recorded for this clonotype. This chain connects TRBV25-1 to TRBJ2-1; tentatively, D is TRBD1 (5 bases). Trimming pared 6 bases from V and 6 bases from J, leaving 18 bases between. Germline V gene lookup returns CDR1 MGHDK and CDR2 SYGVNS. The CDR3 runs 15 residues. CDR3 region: CASRPDRGRANEQFF. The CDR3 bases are TGTGCCAGCAGACCCGACAGAGGACGCGCCAATGAGCAGTTCTTC.

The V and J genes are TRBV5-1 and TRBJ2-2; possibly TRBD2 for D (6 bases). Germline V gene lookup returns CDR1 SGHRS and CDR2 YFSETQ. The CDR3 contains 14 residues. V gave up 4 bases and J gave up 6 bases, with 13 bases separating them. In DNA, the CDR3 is TGCGCCAGCAGCCAGAGCCGGGAGCCCGGGGAGCTGTTTTTT. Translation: CASSQSREPGELFF.

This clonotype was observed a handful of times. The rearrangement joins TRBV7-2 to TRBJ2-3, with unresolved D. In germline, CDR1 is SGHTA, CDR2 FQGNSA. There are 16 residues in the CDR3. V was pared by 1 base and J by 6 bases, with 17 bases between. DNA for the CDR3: TGTGCCAGCAGCTTAGTTCGAACCCTACTTTGGGATACGCAGTATTTT. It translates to CASSLVRTLLWDTQYF. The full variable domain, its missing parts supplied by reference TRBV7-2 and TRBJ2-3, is GAGVSQSPSNKVTEKGKDVELRCDPISGHTALYWYRQSLGQGLEFLIYFQGNSAPDKSGLPSDRFSAERTGGSVSTLTIQRTQQEDSAVYLCASSLVRTLLWDTQYFGPGTRLTVL.

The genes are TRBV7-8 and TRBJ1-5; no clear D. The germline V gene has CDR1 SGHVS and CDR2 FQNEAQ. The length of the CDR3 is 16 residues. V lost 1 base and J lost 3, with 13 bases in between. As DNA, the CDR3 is TGTGCCAGCAGCTTAGTGGGAGCGATTCCCAATCAGCCCCAGCATTTT. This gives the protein CASSLVGAIPNQPQHF.

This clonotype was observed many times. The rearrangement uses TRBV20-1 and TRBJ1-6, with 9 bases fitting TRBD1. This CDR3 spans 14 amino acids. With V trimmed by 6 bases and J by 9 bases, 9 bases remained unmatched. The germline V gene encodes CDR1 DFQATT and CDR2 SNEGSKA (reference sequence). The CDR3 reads CSAGDREIRSPLHF. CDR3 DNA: TGCAGTGCAGGGGACAGGGAAATTCGTTCACCCCTCCACTTT.

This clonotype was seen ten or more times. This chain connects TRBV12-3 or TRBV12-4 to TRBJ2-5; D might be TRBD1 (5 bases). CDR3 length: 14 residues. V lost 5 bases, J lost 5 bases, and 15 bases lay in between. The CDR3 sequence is CASSQFRDRETQYF. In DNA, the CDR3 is TGTGCCAGCAGTCAATTCAGGGATAGGGAGACCCAGTACTTC.

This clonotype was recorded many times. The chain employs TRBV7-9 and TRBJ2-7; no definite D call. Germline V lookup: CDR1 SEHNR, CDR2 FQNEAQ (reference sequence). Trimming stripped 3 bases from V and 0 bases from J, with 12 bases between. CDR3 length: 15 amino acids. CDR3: CASSFAAASSYEQYF. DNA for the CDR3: TGTGCCAGCAGCTTTGCGGCAGCCAGCTCCTACGAGCAGTACTTC.

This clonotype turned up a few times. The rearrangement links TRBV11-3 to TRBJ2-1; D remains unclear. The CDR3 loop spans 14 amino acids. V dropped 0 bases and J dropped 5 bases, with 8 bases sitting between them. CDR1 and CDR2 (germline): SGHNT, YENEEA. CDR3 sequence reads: CASSLESSNNEQFF. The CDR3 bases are TGTGCCAGCAGCTTAGAGAGTTCTAACAATGAGCAGTTCTTC.

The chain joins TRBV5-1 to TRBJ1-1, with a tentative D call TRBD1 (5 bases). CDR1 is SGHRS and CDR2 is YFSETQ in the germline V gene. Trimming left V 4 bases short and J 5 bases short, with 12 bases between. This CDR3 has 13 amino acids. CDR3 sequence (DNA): TGCGCCAGCAGCGACAGCTGGGGGACTGAAGCTTTCTTT. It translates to CASSDSWGTEAFF.

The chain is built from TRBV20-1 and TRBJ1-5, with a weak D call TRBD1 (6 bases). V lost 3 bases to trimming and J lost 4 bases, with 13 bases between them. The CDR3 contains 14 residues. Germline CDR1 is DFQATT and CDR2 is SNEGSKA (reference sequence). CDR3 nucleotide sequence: TGCAGTGCTAGTGGCAGGGGTCTTAATCAGCCCCAGCATTTT. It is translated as CSASGRGLNQPQHF.

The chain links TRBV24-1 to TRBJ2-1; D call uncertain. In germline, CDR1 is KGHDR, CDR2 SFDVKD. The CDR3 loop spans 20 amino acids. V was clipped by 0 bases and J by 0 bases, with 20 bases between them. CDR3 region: CATSDLRLGNGGASYNEQFF. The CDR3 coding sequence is TGTGCCACCAGTGATTTGCGGCTGGGGAACGGCGGAGCCTCCTACAATGAGCAGTTCTTC.

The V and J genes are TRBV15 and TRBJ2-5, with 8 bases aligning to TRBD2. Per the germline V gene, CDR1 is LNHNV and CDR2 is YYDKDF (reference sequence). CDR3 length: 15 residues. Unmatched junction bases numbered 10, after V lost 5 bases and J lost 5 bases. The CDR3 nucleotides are TGTGCCACCAGCCGGTCGGGAGGGCCCGGGGAGACCCAGTACTTC. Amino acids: CATSRSGGPGETQYF.

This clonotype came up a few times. The chain's CDR3 is CASRIAGGSSYEQYF. The DNA for the CDR3 is TGTGCCAGCAGAATAGCGGGAGGTAGCTCCTACGAGCAGTACTTC. This rearrangement joins TRBV6-2 or TRBV6-3 to TRBJ2-7, with 10 bases matching TRBD2. Germline V gives CDR1 MNHEY, CDR2 SVGEGT. The CDR3 has 15 residues. Trimming removed 6 bases from V and 0 bases from J; junction bases left unmatched: 5.